This T cell receptor beta chain was sequenced during a study of beta chain features in type 1 diabetes. Germline V gene sequence: CDR1 SGHAT, CDR2 FQNNGV. This CDR3 is built from 16 residues. Deletions cut 1 base from V and 0 bases from J, with 12 bases between. Study-wide results and caveats: The question of HLA type influencing TCRB rearrangement was one that remained unresolved here. The VDJ junctions of type 1 diabetes patients carried fewer insertions and more deletions. TCRB CDR3 length was moderately but significantly reduced in all four CD4+ subsets of Type 1 diabetes patients.

This clone was seen only a few times. Antigen: not known. The isolated RNA, all of it, was reverse transcribed, so expressed TCRB transcripts were what got sequenced. Using immunoSEQ multiplex PCR, the repertoire was profiled, and TCRdb retains in-frame clones only, with some absent. Altogether hundreds of thousands of clones are present, 15% to 18% being singletons, with the ten largest covering about 0.086%. The TCR originated in a man aged 18 to 35 in good health. The chain recombines TRBV11-2 with TRBJ1-2; D ambiguous. The sample consisted of naive CD4+ T cells from blood. The CDR3 nucleotides read TGTGCCAGCAGCTTAGTCGGGTCGGGTTCTAACTATGGCTACACCTTC. This gives the protein CASSLVGSGSNYGYTF. The full variable domain, rest sourced from reference TRBV11-2 and TRBJ1-2, is EAGVAQSPRYKIIEKRQSVAFWCNPISGHATLYWYQQILGQGPKLLIQFQNNGVVDDSQLPKDRFSAERLKGVDSTLKIQPAKLEDSAVYLCASSLVGSGSNYGYTFGSGTRLTVV.